This entry features one T cell receptor (beta chain) sequence. No antigen is known for it. Germline CDR1 reads MGHRA; CDR2 reads YSYEKL. V was pared by 0 bases and J by 7 bases, with 10 bases between. The CDR3 extends over 13 amino acids. This sample is drawn from a study of CD8+ T cells in alopecia areata. Study-level points and caveats: Sharing of TCR sequences between patients (possibly for HLA-related reasons) was less clear than in mice. There were also resident alphabeta T cells of normal skin sequenced in scalp samples. Lesional scalp, especially alopecia totalis/universalis, showed higher clonality than normal scalp.

RNA extraction and reverse transcription yielded cDNA as sequencing template. Clones were read by immunoSEQ multiplex PCR, and TCRdb kept only the in-frame ones, dropping some. This table holds roughly 3,600 clones, approximately 74% found once. The chain links TRBV4-1 to TRBJ2-7; no clear D gene. The sequenced material came from skin. The TCR originated in a human donor in good health. The CDR3 sequence: CASSQEYFTEQYF. The CDR3 DNA is TGCGCCAGCAGCCAAGAATATTTCACGGAGCAGTACTTC.